This T cell receptor beta chain was identified in a study of blood T cell repertoires in COVID-19. This table comes from immunoSEQ multiplex PCR, and its TCRdb copy is limited to in-frame clones, with some not included. The profile shows roughly 65,000 clones, 90% of them singletons. The V end was cut by 10 bases, the J end by 1 base, with 13 bases between. The CDR3 loop spans 13 amino acids. The source material was peripheral blood. This receptor was identified in a man aged 55-75 years with acute or convalescent COVID-19. This chain connects TRBV12-3 or TRBV12-4 to TRBJ1-1; TRBD1 is a possible D gene (6 bases). The CDR3 sequence is CATRLQGNTEAFF. CDR3 coding DNA: TGTGCCACCAGACTACAGGGGAACACTGAAGCTTTCTTT.